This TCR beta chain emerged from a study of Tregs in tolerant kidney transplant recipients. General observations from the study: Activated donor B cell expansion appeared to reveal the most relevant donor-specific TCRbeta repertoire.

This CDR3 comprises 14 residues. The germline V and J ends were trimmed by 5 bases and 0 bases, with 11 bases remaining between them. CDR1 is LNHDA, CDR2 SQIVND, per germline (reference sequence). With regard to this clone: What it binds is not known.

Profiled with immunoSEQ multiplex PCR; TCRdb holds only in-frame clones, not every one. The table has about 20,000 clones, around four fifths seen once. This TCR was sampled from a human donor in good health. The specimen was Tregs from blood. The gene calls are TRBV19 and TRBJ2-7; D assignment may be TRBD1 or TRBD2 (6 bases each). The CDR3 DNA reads TGTGCCAGTAGTGCGACGGGGGCCTCCTACGAGCAGTACTTC. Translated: CASSATGASYEQYF.